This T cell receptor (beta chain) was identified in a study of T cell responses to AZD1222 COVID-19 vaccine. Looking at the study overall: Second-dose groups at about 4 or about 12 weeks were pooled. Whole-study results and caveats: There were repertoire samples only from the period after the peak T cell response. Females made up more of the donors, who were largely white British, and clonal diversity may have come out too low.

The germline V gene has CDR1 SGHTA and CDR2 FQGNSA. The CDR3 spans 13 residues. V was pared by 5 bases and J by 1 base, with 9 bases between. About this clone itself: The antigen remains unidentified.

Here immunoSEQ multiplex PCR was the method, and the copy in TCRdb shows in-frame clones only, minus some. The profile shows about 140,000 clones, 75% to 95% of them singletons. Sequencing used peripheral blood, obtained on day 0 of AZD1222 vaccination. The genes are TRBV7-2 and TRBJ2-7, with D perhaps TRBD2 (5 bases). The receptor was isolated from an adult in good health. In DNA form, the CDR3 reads TGTGCCAGCAGCCCCCGGGGTTCCTACGAGCAGTACTTC. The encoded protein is CASSPRGSYEQYF.